This T cell receptor beta chain was captured in a study of persistence of HIV-infected CD4 T cells. Study-wide results and caveats: Within sorted populations, more oligoclonal TCRs accompanied more oligoclonal proviruses. Compared with CD3/CD28-stimulated cells, CMV- and Gag-responding cells showed lower TCRbeta richness. Antigen-responding cells were enriched for degenerate expanded CDR3beta sequences.

Anti-CD3/anti-CD28 beads served as a nonspecific positive control stimulus. Sorting selected CD4+ T cells upregulating both CD40 ligand and CD69. Comment on this clone: Its antigen is currently unknown.

The germline gives CDR1 SQVTM, CDR2 ANQGSEA. The germline V and J ends were trimmed by 6 bases and 3 bases, with 14 bases remaining between them. The length of the CDR3 is 13 residues. The immunoSEQ assay was version 4, run in survey mode. Using immunoSEQ multiplex PCR, the repertoire was profiled, and TCRdb retains in-frame clones only, with some absent. The sample has fewer than 50,000 clones; about nine tenths are singletons. This receptor was obtained from an adult man with HIV who was CMV-seropositive. Sequenced here: CD4+ T cells sorted from PBMCs after approximately 19-hour stimulation, sampled from a patient who received antiretroviral therapy. This chain links TRBV29-1 with TRBJ1-1, with D possibly matching TRBD1 (5 bases). The CDR3 sequence: CSVIRVSHTEAFF. The CDR3 nucleotides read TGCAGCGTAATCAGGGTGTCCCACACTGAAGCTTTCTTT. The variable domain in full, with the rest retrieved from reference TRBV29-1 and TRBJ1-1, is SAVISQKPSRDICQRGTSLTIQCQVDSQVTMMFWYRQQPGQSLTLIATANQGSEATYESGFVIDKFPISRPNLTFSTLTVSNMSPEDSSIYLCSVIRVSHTEAFFGQGTRLTVV.